This T cell receptor beta chain was observed in a study of shared clonotypes between healthy human individuals. Generated by immunoSEQ multiplex PCR, the TCRdb table keeps only in-frame clones and is missing some. The repertoire holds roughly 810,000 clones, with 96% as singletons. The naive CD8 subset, CD45RO-negative cells positively selected for CCR7, excluded terminally differentiated effector memory CD45RA+ cells. From germline, CDR1 is SGHTA and CDR2 FQGNSA. With 5 bases removed from V and 2 bases from J, the gap between germline ends came to 13 bases. The CDR3 is 15 amino acids. The chain links TRBV7-2 to TRBJ2-1; D possibly corresponds to TRBD2 (5 bases). Sequencing used naive CD8+ T cells sorted from blood. The sequence derives from a man aged 25 to 40 in good health. The CDR3 reads CASSRGSSTYNEQFF. The CDR3 DNA reads as TGTGCCAGCAGCAGAGGGTCGAGCACCTACAATGAGCAGTTCTTC.